These T cell receptor beta chains were read from a single sample in a study of OX40 agonist ivuxolimab in advanced cancers. The table came from immunoSEQ multiplex PCR; TCRdb's copy has only in-frame clones and leaves some out. The data hold roughly 18,000 clones, with more than 75% observed a single time. The sequenced sample was CD4+ or CD8+ T cells sorted from blood, obtained in a trial of the OX40 agonist ivuxolimab. The receptor source for this set is an adult with an advanced solid tumor such as melanoma, head and neck, liver or kidney cancer. CDR3s include the opening cysteine and the closing phenylalanine or tryptophan. The D gene is left open where the match is weak. Expanded clones get a size class; other rows say once, few or many, or leave the size out.

clone size	V gene	D gene	J gene	CDR3 DNA	CDR3 protein
NA	TRBV11-3	NA	TRBJ2-1	TGTGCCAGCAGCTTAGATTCACAGCGTCTCAGTTACAATGAGCAGTTCTTC	CASSLDSQRLSYNEQFF
NA	TRBV11-2	NA	TRBJ2-5	TGTGCCAGCAGCGCCCGTCGGGTCGGGGAAGAGACCCAGTACTTC	CASSARRVGEETQYF
NA	TRBV6-1	NA	TRBJ1-1	TGTGCCAGCAGAGAAAGGCTAATGAACACTGAAGCTTTCTTT	CASRERLMNTEAFF
NA	TRBV7-3	NA	TRBJ2-1	TGTGCCAGCAGCCTTAGCTCCTACAATGAGCAGTTCTTC	CASSLSSYNEQFF
NA	TRBV28	TRBD2	TRBJ2-3	TGTGCCAGCAGTAAATTGACTAGCGGTAGCACAGATACGCAGTATTTT	CASSKLTSGSTDTQYF
NA	TRBV5-5	TRBD1	TRBJ2-1	TGTGCCAGCAGGTGGGGGACAGCCAATGAGCAGTTCTTC	CASRWGTANEQFF
NA	TRBV30	NA	TRBJ1-1	TGTGCCTGGAGTGTACGAGGGGCAGGGAGGTATACCACTGAAGCTTTCTTT	CAWSVRGAGRYTTEAFF
NA	TRBV5-1	NA	TRBJ2-5	TGCGCCAGCGAGGATCAAGAGACCCAGTACTTC	CASEDQETQYF
NA	TRBV4-1	TRBD2	TRBJ2-1	TGCGCCAGCAGCCAAGAGAGTGGGAGGGGTGGTTACAATGAGCAGTTCTTC	CASSQESGRGGYNEQFF
few	TRBV4-2	NA	TRBJ2-2	TGTGCCAGCAGCCAGGCCGGGACTGTGAACACCGGGGAGCTGTTTTTT	CASSQAGTVNTGELFF
NA	TRBV30	TRBD2	TRBJ2-3	TGTGCCTGGAGTGTACAGGCGGGGGGGTCCAATACGCAGTATTTT	CAWSVQAGGSNTQYF
NA	TRBV16	TRBD2	TRBJ2-1	TGTGCCAGCAGCCCCGCCTTTGGCCTAGCGGGGAAGAATGAGCAGTTCTTC	CASSPAFGLAGKNEQFF
NA	TRBV9	NA	TRBJ1-1	TGTGCCAGCAGCGCCACAGACGGGAACACTGAAGTTTTCTTT	CASSATDGNTEVFF
NA	TRBV29-1	NA	TRBJ1-6	TGCAGCGTTGGCGAGCTAAAGAATTCACCCCTCCACTTT	CSVGELKNSPLHF
few	TRBV5-3	TRBD2	TRBJ2-1	TGTGCCAGAAGCTTGGCAGCGGGAGGGGGAAATGAGCAGTTCTTC	CARSLAAGGGNEQFF